These 14 T cell receptor beta chains share one sample of origin, sequenced in a study of T cells in localized non-small cell lung cancer. This table comes from immunoSEQ multiplex PCR, and its TCRdb copy is limited to in-frame clones, with some not included. The profile shows 20,000 to 25,000 clones, more than 70% of them singletons. Here the sequenced sample was PBMCs, taken before any cancer treatment. The origin of the receptors is a woman between 40 and 69 years old with stage II squamous cell lung carcinoma.

The chain links TRBV28 to TRBJ1-3, with D possibly being TRBD1 (5 bases). CDR3 length: 16 amino acids. Germline CDR1 and CDR2: MDHEN and SYDVKM. With 6 bases removed from V and 0 bases from J, the gap between germline ends came to 15 bases. CDR3 in DNA: TGTGCCAGCAGCCCCGGGGGGGTGAGCTCTGGAAACACCATATATTTT. Amino acids: CASSPGGVSSGNTIYF.

This clone was seen a handful of times. The J gene is TRBJ2-7, the V gene TRBV14; 9 bases are shared with TRBD1. CDR1 and CDR2 from the germline V gene are SGHDN and FVKESK. The length of the CDR3 is 16 residues. Losses at the gene ends were 4 bases for V and 3 bases for J; bases not matched to a gene: 10. CDR3 coding DNA: TGTGCCAGCAGCCCCTGGGTACAGGGGGCGGGCTACGAGCAGTACTTC. Translated, it gives CASSPWVQGAGYEQYF.

J is TRBJ1-2 and V is TRBV2; unclear D gene. Deletions cut 8 bases from V and 6 bases from J, with 19 bases between. Germline CDR1 SNHLY, CDR2 FYNNEI. The CDR3 is 14 residues long. As DNA, the CDR3 is TGTGCCAGCTGCCACGAAACTGCCGTAAATGGCTACACCTTC. This sequence encodes CASCHETAVNGYTF.

The chain uses TRBV7-9 and TRBJ2-2; the D gene is possibly TRBD2 (6 bases). The CDR3 is 16 residues long. V was cut by 2 bases and J by 4 bases, with 14 bases left in between. Germline CDR1 and CDR2: SEHNR and FQNEAQ (reference sequence). Here the CDR3 DNA reads TGTGCCAGCAGCTTAATTCCTATCGGGAGCACCGGGGAGCTGTTTTTT. This gives the protein CASSLIPIGSTGELFF. Together with reference TRBV7-9 and TRBJ2-2, the CDR3 gives the full variable domain: DTGVSQNPRHKITKRGQNVTFRCDPISEHNRLYWYRQTLGQGPEFLTYFQNEAQLEKSRLLSDRFSAERPKGSFSTLEIQRTEQGDSAMYLCASSLIPIGSTGELFFGEGSRLTVL.

V gene TRBV28 combines with J gene TRBJ2-6; the D gene is possibly TRBD1 (6 bases). V lost 8 bases and J 2 bases, leaving 13 bases between the germline ends. Germline assignment: CDR1 MDHEN and CDR2 SYDVKM. The CDR3 runs 15 residues. The CDR3 loop reads CASHDRYAGANVLTF. The CDR3 DNA is TGTGCCAGCCACGACAGGTACGCTGGGGCCAACGTCCTGACTTTC.

The chain joins TRBV2 to TRBJ2-7; 16 bases map to TRBD2. Germline CDR1 and CDR2: SNHLY and FYNNEI. The CDR3 has 16 amino acids. V trimming: 6 bases; J trimming: 5 bases; junction bases outside the gene matches: 7. CDR3 in DNA: TGTGCCAGCAGGGGGACTAGCGGGAGGGCGGGAAACGAGCAGTACTTC. This gives the protein CASRGTSGRAGNEQYF.

The CDR3 sequence: CASSYKGGETYEQYF. The CDR3 DNA follows: TGTGCCAGCAGTTACAAGGGAGGAGAAACCTACGAGCAGTACTTC. This rearrangement joins TRBV6-5 to TRBJ2-7, with D perhaps matching TRBD2 (6 bases). V lost 2 bases and J lost 2, with 13 bases in between. Germline V gene sequence: CDR1 MNHEY, CDR2 SVGAGI. The CDR3 spans 15 residues.

This chain links TRBV29-1 with TRBJ1-1; unclear D gene. This CDR3 comprises 11 residues. CDR1 is SQVTM, CDR2 ANQGSEA, per germline. V lost 6 bases, J lost 0 bases, and 5 bases lay in between. This CDR3 reads CSVEMNTEAFF. CDR3 bases: TGCAGCGTGGAAATGAACACTGAAGCTTTCTTT.

The chain uses TRBV5-1 and TRBJ2-1; TRBD1 might be the D (6 bases). Between the trimmed V and J ends, which lost 0 bases and 7 bases, there was a span of 17 bases. The germline V gene encodes CDR1 SGHRS and CDR2 YFSETQ. CDR3 size: 16 residues. DNA of the CDR3: TGCGCCAGCAGCTTGGTGTCAGGGGCTACTAAGAATGAGCAGTTCTTC. Translating gives CASSLVSGATKNEQFF.

The chain recombines TRBV10-3 with TRBJ1-2; D is uncertain. The CDR3 loop spans 13 amino acids. V dropped 2 bases and J dropped 6 bases, with 10 bases sitting between them. From germline, CDR1 is ENHRY and CDR2 SYGVKD. DNA of the CDR3: TGTGCCATCAGTGAGGTTTGGTCAGATGGCTACACCTTC. As protein: CAISEVWSDGYTF.

The V call is TRBV5-1, the J call TRBJ2-1, with a tentative D call TRBD2 (6 bases). The V end was cut by 0 bases, the J end by 3 bases, with 10 bases between. CDR1 is SGHRS, CDR2 YFSETQ, per germline. The CDR3 covers 15 residues. DNA of the CDR3: TGCGCCAGCAGCTTGGAGGGACTCAGCTACAATGAGCAGTTCTTC. It codes for CASSLEGLSYNEQFF.

The chain combines TRBV18 with TRBJ2-7; 8 nucleotides match TRBD1. This CDR3 has 15 residues. The J segment lost 6 bases and the V segment lost 3 bases, leaving 10 bases of the junction unmatched. The germline V gene has CDR1 KGHSH and CDR2 LQKENI. The chain's CDR3 is CASSPHQGAASEQYF. The CDR3 bases are TGTGCCAGCTCACCTCACCAGGGGGCAGCGAGCGAGCAGTACTTC.

The chain's CDR3 is CASAHRTSNQPQHF. CDR3 nucleotides: TGTGCCAGTGCACACAGGACCAGCAATCAGCCCCAGCATTTT. The rearrangement uses TRBV19 and TRBJ1-5; a weak D match, TRBD1 (5 bases). Germline V CDR1 and CDR2: LNHDA, SQIVND (reference sequence). Trimming cost V 8 bases and J 1 base, with 12 bases left between them. The CDR3 extends over 14 amino acids.

J is TRBJ2-2 and V is TRBV5-1, with no clear D. Trimming pared 3 bases from V and 1 base from J, leaving 7 bases between. This CDR3 is 14 amino acids long. Per the germline V gene, CDR1 is SGHRS and CDR2 is YFSETQ. CDR3 loop: CASSYTVNTGELFF. The CDR3 DNA is TGCGCCAGCAGCTACACGGTGAACACCGGGGAGCTGTTTTTT.